What follows are 7 T cell receptor beta chains derived from one specimen sequenced in a study of T cell repertoires in cytomegalovirus infection. One entry per CDR3 protein results from TCRdb running MiXCR on the reads. The sample lists 500,000 or so distinct CDR3 sequences, approximately 17% occurring once. Specimen: CD8+ T cells from PBMCs. These receptors came from a human donor in good health (CMV status not recorded). Some clones in this sample may be carry-over from other donors' samples.

The sample holds a few counts of this clonotype. The rearrangement links TRBV7-8 to TRBJ1-5; D is ambiguous. Trimming took 1 base from V and 6 from J, leaving 7 bases between them. The CDR3 runs 13 residues. Looked up from germline, CDR1 is SGHVS and CDR2 is FQNEAQ. CDR3 sequence: CASSLEKGQPQHF. CDR3 coding DNA: TGTGCCAGCAGCTTAGAAAAAGGTCAGCCCCAGCATTTT. The whole variable domain, filled in from reference TRBV7-8 and TRBJ1-5, reads GAGVSQSPRYKVAKRGQDVALRCDPISGHVSLFWYQQALGQGPEFLTYFQNEAQLDKSGLPSDRFFAERPEGSVSTLKIQRTQQEDSAVYLCASSLEKGQPQHFGDGTRLSIL.

This clonotype was counted between two and nine times. The chain links TRBV20-1 to TRBJ2-1; 7 nucleotides align to TRBD2. Looked up from germline, CDR1 is DFQATT and CDR2 is SNEGSKA (reference sequence). With V trimmed by 6 bases and J by 6 bases, 11 bases remained unmatched. The CDR3 is 14 amino acids. CDR3 in DNA: TGCAGTGCCAGCGGACTAGTCGATTTCAATGAGCAGTTCTTC. The encoded protein is CSASGLVDFNEQFF.

This clonotype was seen many times. The CDR3 DNA sequence: TGTGCCAGCAGTCCTCTGGACAGAAATCAGCCCCAGCATTTT. Its protein product is CASSPLDRNQPQHF. The J gene is TRBJ1-5, the V gene TRBV28, with D perhaps matching TRBD1 (6 bases). The germline V and J ends were trimmed by 5 bases and 4 bases, with 12 bases remaining between them. The CDR3 contains 14 residues. Per the germline V gene, CDR1 is MDHEN and CDR2 is SYDVKM.

In nucleotides, the CDR3 is TGTGCCAGCAGCCCTGGGGGGGGTGGAAACACCATATATTTT. This sequence encodes CASSPGGGGNTIYF. The chain carries TRBV7-3 and TRBJ1-3; maybe TRBD1 (5 bases). Germline V lookup: CDR1 SGHTA, CDR2 FQGTGA. Deletions cut 5 bases from V and 3 bases from J, with 11 bases between. This CDR3 region has 14 residues.

In its sample, this clonotype was seen once. The chain uses TRBV27 and TRBJ1-4, with D perhaps TRBD1 (5 bases). V shed 5 bases and J shed 8 bases, with 12 bases lying between them. CDR1 is MNHEY and CDR2 is SMNVEV in the germline V gene (reference sequence). The CDR3 has 13 residues. In nucleotides, the CDR3 is TGTGCCAGCAGTGCTCCCGGGGACGAAAAACTGTTTTTT. It yields the protein CASSAPGDEKLFF.

This clonotype was found many times. The chain recombines TRBV7-6 with TRBJ1-6; D not certain. Germline V lookup: CDR1 SGHVS, CDR2 FNYEAQ. Deletions cut 4 bases from V and 7 bases from J, with 20 bases between. The CDR3 covers 17 residues. The CDR3 spells CASSSLKREGMNSPLHF. The DNA for the CDR3 is TGTGCCAGCAGCTCTCTAAAGAGGGAGGGTATGAATTCACCCCTCCACTTT. The complete variable domain, with remaining parts taken from reference TRBV7-6 and TRBJ1-6, reads GAGVSQSPRYKVTKRGQDVALRCDPISGHVSLYWYRQALGQGPEFLTYFNYEAQQDKSGLPNDRFSAERPEGSISTLTIQRTEQRDSAMYRCASSSLKREGMNSPLHFGNGTRLTVT.

This clonotype was observed many times. The rearrangement uses TRBV7-9 and TRBJ1-1, with D maybe TRBD1 (5 bases). The V and J ends lost 5 bases and 1 base respectively, with 14 bases between them. This CDR3 is built from 15 residues. Looked up from germline, CDR1 is SEHNR and CDR2 is FQNEAQ (reference sequence). The CDR3 region is CASSHGAEPNTEAFF. The CDR3 nucleotides are TGTGCCAGCAGCCACGGGGCAGAACCGAACACTGAAGCTTTCTTT.